Presented here are 24 T cell receptor beta chains from one specimen sequenced in a study of siplizumab effects on memory and regulatory T cells. Some clones are missing from TCRdb's copy, which holds only in-frame ones; the method was immunoSEQ multiplex PCR. This sample has some 100,000 clones, with around 92% found just once. The sequenced material came from Tregs sorted from blood. These receptors came from a human donor in good health.

The chain carries TRBV29-1 and TRBJ2-1; 11 nucleotides line up with TRBD2. Germline trimming cut 6 bases from V and 5 bases from J; bases unmatched to any gene: 9. Germline V CDR1 and CDR2: SQVTM, ANQGSEA. This CDR3 is built from 15 residues. The DNA of the CDR3 is TGCAGCGTGAGATTACTAGCGGGAGACCACAATGAGCAGTTCTTC. This gives the protein CSVRLLAGDHNEQFF.

This chain connects TRBV6-1 to TRBJ1-3; maybe TRBD1 (5 bases). CDR3 length: 15 residues. CDR1 is MNHNS, CDR2 SASEGT, per germline. With 2 bases removed from V and 7 bases from J, the gap between germline ends came to 15 bases. The CDR3 region is CASSEYGQVGNTIYF. Written as DNA, the CDR3 is TGTGCCAGCAGTGAATATGGACAAGTCGGTAACACCATATATTTT.

The chain is built from TRBV2 and TRBJ2-5, with D perhaps assigned TRBD1 or TRBD2 (5 bases each). Germline V gives CDR1 SNHLY, CDR2 FYNNEI. The CDR3 extends over 13 amino acids. Trimming took off 6 bases at V and 5 bases at J, with 13 bases between the two ends. DNA of the CDR3: TGTGCCAGCAGGGGACGGAACGGGGAGACCCAGTACTTC. Protein: CASRGRNGETQYF.

The chain uses TRBV27 and TRBJ2-1, with TRBD2 matching over 9 bases. Germline V lookup: CDR1 MNHEY, CDR2 SMNVEV (reference sequence). V was pared by 0 bases and J by 3 bases, with 6 bases of the junction left unmatched. The length of the CDR3 is 17 residues. CDR3 DNA: TGTGCCAGCAGTTTATCCGCCTTTAGCGGGAGCTACAATGAGCAGTTCTTC. This codes for CASSLSAFSGSYNEQFF.

The chain has TRBV2 and TRBJ2-7, with D tentatively TRBD1 (6 bases). CDR3 length: 12 residues. The ends were cut back, 6 bases at V and 12 bases at J, with 18 bases in the middle. CDR1 SNHLY and CDR2 FYNNEI come from the germline V gene. The CDR3 loop reads CASSSTQGSPYF. The CDR3 DNA reads as TGTGCCAGCAGCTCCACACAGGGTAGTCCGTACTTC.

This chain uses TRBV18 with TRBJ2-7; 13 positions agree with TRBD2. The germline V gene encodes CDR1 KGHSH and CDR2 LQKENI. The CDR3 runs 17 residues. J lost 3 bases, V lost 3 bases, and 8 bases had no gene match. CDR3 sequence: CASSPGTSGILGYEQYF. The CDR3 DNA reads as TGTGCCAGCTCACCCGGGACTAGCGGGATCCTAGGCTACGAGCAGTACTTC.

This sequence joins TRBV6-1 and TRBJ1-2, with D perhaps TRBD1 (5 bases). Germline CDR1 MNHNS, CDR2 SASEGT. The CDR3 loop spans 13 amino acids. The V end was cut by 1 base, the J end by 4 bases, with 7 bases between. The CDR3 loop is CASSEVGTYGYTF. In DNA, the CDR3 is TGTGCCAGCAGTGAAGTCGGGACCTATGGCTACACCTTC.

The CDR3 sequence: CASSWTGQETQYF. The CDR3 DNA reads TGCGCCAGCAGCTGGACAGGCCAAGAGACCCAGTACTTC. This rearrangement joins TRBV5-1 to TRBJ2-5; 7 bases map to TRBD1. The CDR3 length is 13 residues. The germline gives CDR1 SGHRS, CDR2 YFSETQ. Trimming cost V 3 bases and J 1 base; bases outside gene matches: 0.

The chain uses TRBV5-6 and TRBJ2-2, with 11 bases lining up with TRBD2. Looked up from germline, CDR1 is SGHDT and CDR2 is YYEEEE. The CDR3 is made up of 15 amino acids. J gave up 5 bases and V 3 bases, and 3 bases lay outside the gene matches. The CDR3: CASSSRTSGTGELFF. The CDR3 region has the DNA TGTGCCAGCAGCTCTCGGACTAGCGGGACCGGGGAGCTGTTTTTT.

This chain uses TRBV9 with TRBJ1-5, with D perhaps TRBD1 (5 bases). The CDR3 runs to 13 residues. CDR1 SGDLS and CDR2 YYNGEE come from the germline V gene. V was clipped by 3 bases and J by 5 bases, with 9 bases between them. The CDR3 reads CASSEQGDQPQHF. CDR3 DNA sequence: TGTGCCAGCAGCGAACAAGGGGATCAGCCCCAGCATTTT.

The rearrangement joins TRBV7-9 to TRBJ2-5; tentatively, D is TRBD1 (6 bases). Germline V CDR1 and CDR2: SEHNR, FQNEAQ (reference sequence). This CDR3 contains 15 residues. Trimming removed 5 bases at V and 2 bases at J, with 15 bases between. The CDR3 coding sequence is TGTGCCAGCAGCCTATCCAGGGGATGGCAAGAGACCCAGTACTTC. Encoded protein: CASSLSRGWQETQYF.

The chain has TRBV2 and TRBJ2-6; D could derive from TRBD1 or TRBD2 (6 bases each). V lost 4 bases to trimming and J lost 3 bases, with 13 bases between them. Germline V CDR1 and CDR2: SNHLY, FYNNEI. This CDR3 has 16 residues. The CDR3 region has the DNA TGTGCCAGCAGTGGTTGGGGGGCAGGTGGGGCCAACGTCCTGACTTTC. It encodes CASSGWGAGGANVLTF.

This clone occurred once. The rearrangement links TRBV5-1 to TRBJ2-5, with D hard to call. V gave up 2 bases and J gave up 5 bases, with 13 bases separating them. CDR1 and CDR2 (germline): SGHRS, YFSETQ. The CDR3 is made up of 14 amino acids. Here the CDR3 reads CASSFRPRDETQYF. CDR3 DNA sequence: TGCGCCAGCAGCTTTCGCCCCCGCGACGAGACCCAGTACTTC.

The chain employs TRBV7-9 and TRBJ2-7; D unclear. Trimming shortened V by 8 bases and J by 2 bases, and 13 bases separated the two germline ends. This CDR3 comprises 13 residues. The germline CDR1 and CDR2 sequences are SEHNR and FQNEAQ (reference sequence). The CDR3 sequence: CASARTAPYEQYF. As DNA, the CDR3 is TGTGCCAGCGCTCGGACGGCGCCCTACGAGCAGTACTTC.

J is TRBJ2-3 and V is TRBV19; 15 bases are a match to TRBD2. Per the germline V gene, CDR1 is LNHDA and CDR2 is SQIVND (reference sequence). The CDR3 spans 16 residues. V lost 3 bases and J lost 5; bases outside the gene matches: 3. Here the CDR3 reads CASSIGLAGGGDTQYF. The CDR3 region has the DNA TGTGCCAGTAGTATTGGACTAGCGGGAGGGGGAGATACGCAGTATTTT. Using reference TRBV19 and TRBJ2-3 for the parts outside the CDR3, the full variable domain is DGGITQSPKYLFRKEGQNVTLSCEQNLNHDAMYWYRQDPGQGLRLIYYSQIVNDFQKGDIAEGYSVSREKKESFPLTVTSAQKNPTAFYLCASSIGLAGGGDTQYFGPGTRLTVL.

The gene calls are TRBV19 and TRBJ2-4, with TRBD2 as a possible D gene (6 bases). Trimming stripped 2 bases from V and 1 base from J, with 15 bases between. The V gene's germline CDR1 is LNHDA and CDR2 SQIVND (reference sequence). The CDR3 totals 17 residues. The CDR3 protein is CASSILGGRVAKNIQYF. DNA of the CDR3: TGTGCCAGTAGTATATTGGGGGGTCGGGTGGCCAAAAACATTCAGTACTTC.

This chain joins TRBV30 and TRBJ1-5, with a weak D call TRBD1 (5 bases). The CDR3 loop spans 17 amino acids. The V gene's germline CDR1 is GTSNPN and CDR2 SVGIG (reference sequence). Between the trimmed V and J ends, which lost 0 bases and 4 bases, there was a span of 19 bases. The CDR3 reads CAWSVPRDRFGNQPQHF. The CDR3 DNA reads as TGTGCCTGGAGTGTTCCCCGCGACAGATTCGGGAATCAGCCCCAGCATTTT.

The chain links TRBV14 to TRBJ1-2, with D possibly matching TRBD1 (5 bases). Germline CDR1 and CDR2: SGHDN and FVKESK. The CDR3 runs 13 residues. V lost 6 bases to trimming and J lost 7 bases, with 15 bases between them. This CDR3 reads CASSRTSASGYTF. The CDR3 DNA reads as TGTGCCAGCAGTCGGACAAGCGCAAGTGGCTACACCTTC.

The V call is TRBV5-1, the J call TRBJ2-1, with 12 nucleotides matching TRBD2. Germline values: CDR1 SGHRS, CDR2 YFSETQ. The CDR3 is 15 residues long. The ends lost 4 bases at V and 4 bases at J; junction bases unmatched: 3. CDR3 loop: CASSLTSGRYNEQFF. As DNA, the CDR3 is TGCGCCAGCAGCCTGACTAGCGGGAGATACAATGAGCAGTTCTTC.

The chain has TRBV27 and TRBJ2-1, with 13 nucleotides matching TRBD2. Looked up from germline, CDR1 is MNHEY and CDR2 is SMNVEV (reference sequence). The CDR3 totals 15 residues. The trim removed 4 bases at V and 6 bases at J, leaving 3 bases unmatched. CDR3 sequence: CASSWTSGRGNEQFF. The CDR3 region has the DNA TGTGCCAGCAGTTGGACTAGCGGGAGAGGCAATGAGCAGTTCTTC.

This chain uses TRBV27 with TRBJ1-1, with 11 positions matching TRBD1. In germline, CDR1 is MNHEY, CDR2 SMNVEV (reference sequence). This CDR3 spans 17 amino acids. V lost 1 base to trimming and J lost 1 base; unmatched junction nucleotides: 5. The CDR3 is CASSLWTGGGRNTEAFF. The CDR3 nucleotides read TGTGCCAGCAGTTTATGGACAGGGGGCGGCAGGAACACTGAAGCTTTCTTT.

The chain links TRBV19 to TRBJ2-3; tentative D call: TRBD2 (7 bases). The CDR3 spans 16 residues. The germline gives CDR1 LNHDA, CDR2 SQIVND (reference sequence). Trimming took 3 bases from V and 0 from J, leaving 13 bases between them. CDR3 residues: CASSIGGALSTDTQYF. CDR3 bases: TGTGCCAGTAGTATTGGGGGGGCCCTAAGCACAGATACGCAGTATTTT. Variable domain in full (rest from reference TRBV19 and TRBJ2-3): DGGITQSPKYLFRKEGQNVTLSCEQNLNHDAMYWYRQDPGQGLRLIYYSQIVNDFQKGDIAEGYSVSREKKESFPLTVTSAQKNPTAFYLCASSIGGALSTDTQYFGPGTRLTVL.

This chain links TRBV7-3 with TRBJ2-2, with a tentative D call TRBD1 (5 bases). V lost 2 bases, J lost 1 base, and 5 bases lay in between. The CDR3 runs 14 residues. CDR1 is SGHTA, CDR2 FQGTGA, per germline. The CDR3 nucleotides are TGTGCCAGCAGCTTACAGGGGAACACCGGGGAGCTGTTTTTT. Its translation is CASSLQGNTGELFF.

V gene TRBV2 combines with J gene TRBJ1-2; weak D call: TRBD1 (5 bases). Germline V gene sequence: CDR1 SNHLY, CDR2 FYNNEI. Trimming stripped 10 bases from V and 1 base from J, with 19 bases between. The CDR3 is 15 amino acids. This chain's CDR3 is CATVRGLTLNYGYTF. CDR3 bases: TGTGCCACCGTGAGGGGCCTTACGCTTAACTATGGCTACACCTTC.